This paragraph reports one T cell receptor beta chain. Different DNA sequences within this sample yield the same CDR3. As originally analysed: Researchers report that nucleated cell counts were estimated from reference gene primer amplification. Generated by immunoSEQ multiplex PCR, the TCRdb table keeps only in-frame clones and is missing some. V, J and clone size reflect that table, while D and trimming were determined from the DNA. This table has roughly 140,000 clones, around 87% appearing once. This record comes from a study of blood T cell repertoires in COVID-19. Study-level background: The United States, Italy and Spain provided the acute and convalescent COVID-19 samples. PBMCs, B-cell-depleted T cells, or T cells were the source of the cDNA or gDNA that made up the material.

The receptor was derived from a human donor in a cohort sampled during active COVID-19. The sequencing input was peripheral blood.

The CDR3 sequence: CASSDRGRETQYF. In DNA, the CDR3 is TGTGCCAGTAGCGACAGGGGGAGAGAGACCCAGTACTTC. The chain joins TRBV19 to TRBJ2-5, with TRBD1 matching 9 bases. The CDR3 has 13 amino acids. Germline V gene lookup returns CDR1 LNHDA and CDR2 SQIVND (reference sequence). V dropped 6 bases and J dropped 4; count of bases not matched to a gene: 3. Full variable domain (rest looked up from reference TRBV19 and TRBJ2-5): DGGITQSPKYLFRKEGQNVTLSCEQNLNHDAMYWYRQDPGQGLRLIYYSQIVNDFQKGDIAEGYSVSREKKESFPLTVTSAQKNPTAFYLCASSDRGRETQYFGPGTRLLVL.